This TCR beta chain was identified during a study of T cells in narcolepsy. Note on this clone: The antigen is not known.

Study conclusions and caveats: HCRT-specific and TRIB2-specific autoreactive clonotypes appeared among same-patient CSF and blood CD4+ clonotypes. Some memory CD4+ repertoires had no autoreactive clone sequences.

Libraries were prepared by immunoSEQ multiplex PCR; TCRdb keeps only in-frame clonotypes and omits some of them. The sample includes about 27,000 clones, approximately 85% of them seen just once. V lost 5 bases and J lost 5, with 10 bases in between. This CDR3 region has 13 residues. Germline assignment: CDR1 ENHRY and CDR2 SYGVKD. The origin of this receptor is a human donor in good health. V usage is TRBV10-3 and J usage is TRBJ2-1; D possibly corresponds to TRBD2 (6 bases). Input material: memory (CD45RA-) CD4+ T cells from blood. The CDR3 DNA reads as TGTGCCATCAGTCTATCTAGCGACAATGAGCAGTTCTTC. Protein product: CAISLSSDNEQFF.